The clone carrying this T cell receptor beta chain came up many times. Unmatched junction bases numbered 9, after V lost 6 bases and J lost 4 bases. The CDR3 extends over 14 amino acids. This entry comes from a study of T cells in Graves' hyperthyroidism and ophthalmopathy. There were TCR beta CDR3 regions amplified from RNA transcripts. HTBI primers were employed in a first-round RT-PCR of the TCR CDR3. TCRdb redid the calling of the multiplex PCR reads with MiXCR, one entry per CDR3 protein. The sample lists about 560,000 distinct CDR3 sequences, 15% to 20% occurring once. The chain recombines TRBV12-3 or TRBV12-4 with TRBJ2-7; 7 positions match TRBD1. The receptor comes from a woman aged 18-35 years with Graves' hyperthyroidism. Sample: blood. The CDR3 bases are TGTGCCAGCAGCGACAGGGAACAAGCTTACGAGCAGTACTTC. It translates to CASSDREQAYEQYF.